These 9 T cell receptor beta chains were all obtained from the same sample, sequenced in a study of response to subunit inactivated influenza vaccine. One entry per CDR3 protein, called by TCRdb with MiXCR from the RT-PCR reads. This table holds approximately 530,000 distinct CDR3 sequences, approximately 7.3% found once. This specimen was PBMCs from blood, taken about 24 months after vaccination. Source of these receptors: a man between 50 and 70 years old who received an inactivated influenza vaccine.

This clonotype appeared many times. This chain uses TRBV12-3 or TRBV12-4 with TRBJ1-2, with a possible D match to TRBD1 (6 bases). The V end lost 6 bases, the J end lost 2 bases, and 10 bases lay between the germline ends. CDR3 length: 13 amino acids. Here the CDR3 reads CASRGDTNYGYTF. CDR3 in DNA: TGTGCCAGCAGAGGGGACACCAACTATGGCTACACCTTC.

The chain joins TRBV7-3 to TRBJ2-7; D might be TRBD2 (6 bases). The CDR3 consists of 16 residues. V was shortened by 2 bases and J by 0 bases, with 14 bases between the two germline ends. Germline CDR1 is SGHTA and CDR2 is FQGTGA. CDR3 region: CASSLLAGTPSYEQYF. The CDR3 DNA reads TGTGCCAGCAGCTTACTGGCGGGAACTCCCTCCTACGAGCAGTACTTC.

This clonotype showed up many times. The chain joins TRBV6-1 to TRBJ1-2; 7 bases agree with TRBD1. The CDR3 has 14 residues. From germline, CDR1 is MNHNS and CDR2 SASEGT. With V trimmed by 7 bases and J by 0 bases, 5 bases remained unmatched. CDR3 amino acids: CASNDRATNYGYTF. The CDR3 DNA reads TGTGCCAGCAACGACAGGGCGACTAACTATGGCTACACCTTC.

CDR3 nucleotide sequence: TGCAGCGTTGGTAACCTACAGGTGGAGATTTGTGGTGGGCAGTACTTC. Its protein is CSVGNLQVEICGGQYF. This chain joins TRBV29-1 and TRBJ2-7, with D possibly being TRBD1 (5 bases). Trimming took 4 bases from V and 9 from J, leaving 28 bases between them. CDR1 is SQVTM, CDR2 ANQGSEA, per germline. This CDR3 contains 16 residues.

In its sample, this clonotype was seen many times. V gene TRBV4-3 combines with J gene TRBJ2-7, with 12 bases that match TRBD2. CDR1 is LGHNA, CDR2 YSLEER, per germline. The CDR3 spans 17 residues. With 0 bases clipped from V and 4 bases from J, the junction kept 7 bases outside the gene matches. The CDR3, as DNA: TGCGCCAGCAGCCAAGAAATACTAGCGGGAGGAAGTTACGAGCAGTACTTC. Protein: CASSQEILAGGSYEQYF.

This clonotype appeared many times. The chain carries TRBV7-9 and TRBJ2-7; no clear D. Germline assignment: CDR1 SEHNR and CDR2 FQNEAQ (reference sequence). Trimming took off 4 bases at V and 7 bases at J, with 8 bases between the two ends. CDR3 length: 11 residues. In DNA, the CDR3 is TGTGCCAGCAGCTATATGGGGGAGCAGTACTTC. This sequence encodes CASSYMGEQYF. The full variable domain, in which reference TRBV7-9 and TRBJ2-7 provide the parts outside the CDR3, is DTGVSQNPRHKITKRGQNVTFRCDPISEHNRLYWYRQTLGQGPEFLTYFQNEAQLEKSRLLSDRFSAERPKGSFSTLEIQRTEQGDSAMYLCASSYMGEQYFGPGTRLTVT.

This clonotype was picked up a small number of times. The genes are TRBV9 and TRBJ2-2, with D perhaps TRBD1 (6 bases). The ends were cut back, 1 base at V and 2 bases at J, with 12 bases in the middle. This CDR3 has 16 amino acids. Germline CDR1 is SGDLS and CDR2 is YYNGEE. The CDR3 bases are TGTGCCAGCAGCGTATGGGGGCCGGGAAACACCGGGGAGCTGTTTTTT. Its translation is CASSVWGPGNTGELFF.

In its sample, this clonotype was seen many times. This sequence joins TRBV7-2 and TRBJ2-7; TRBD1 agrees at 7 bases. This CDR3 spans 15 amino acids. The V and J ends lost 1 base and 2 bases, in that order; junction bases with no gene match: 5. CDR1 and CDR2 from the germline V gene are SGHTA and FQGNSA. CDR3 sequence reads: CASSLGDRATYEQYF. In nucleotides, the CDR3 is TGTGCCAGCAGCTTAGGAGACAGGGCCACCTACGAGCAGTACTTC.

The genes are TRBV20-1 and TRBJ2-3; D is undetermined. Germline V CDR1 and CDR2: DFQATT, SNEGSKA (reference sequence). V gave up 6 bases and J gave up 2 bases, with 9 bases separating them. The CDR3 spans 12 residues. CDR3 DNA sequence: TGCAGTGCCCTCGCTCACACAGATACGCAGTATTTT. This sequence encodes CSALAHTDTQYF.